This section outlines one T cell receptor beta chain sequence together with its context. This record belongs to a study of tumor-infiltrating lymphocytes in oesophageal squamous cell carcinoma. Trimming pared 3 bases from V and 2 bases from J, leaving 14 bases between. The CDR3 sequence is 15 residues long. Germline CDR1 reads SGHRS; CDR2 reads YFSETQ. TCRdb analysed the PCR reads with MiXCR anew, one entry per CDR3 protein. Of some 19,000 distinct CDR3 sequences in the sample, under 45% were seen once. This chain links TRBV5-1 with TRBJ1-1; the D gene is possibly TRBD1 (6 bases). This TCR derives from a male donor with esophageal squamous cell carcinoma. Sequenced input: esophageal tumor tissue. This CDR3 is CASSSRQDINTEAFF. The DNA of the CDR3 is TGCGCCAGCAGCTCTCGACAGGACATTAACACTGAAGCTTTCTTT.